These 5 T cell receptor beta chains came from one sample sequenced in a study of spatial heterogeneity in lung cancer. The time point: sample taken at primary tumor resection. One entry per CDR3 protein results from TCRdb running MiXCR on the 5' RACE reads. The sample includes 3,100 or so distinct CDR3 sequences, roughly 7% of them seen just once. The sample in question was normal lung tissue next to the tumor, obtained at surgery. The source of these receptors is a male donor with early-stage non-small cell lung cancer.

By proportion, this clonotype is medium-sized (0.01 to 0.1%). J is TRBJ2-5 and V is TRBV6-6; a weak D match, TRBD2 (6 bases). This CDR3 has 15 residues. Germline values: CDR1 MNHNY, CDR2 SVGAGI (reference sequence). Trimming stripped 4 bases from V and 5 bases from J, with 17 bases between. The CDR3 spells CASSFAGTGRETQYF. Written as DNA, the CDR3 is TGTGCCAGCAGTTTTGCAGGGACGGGGAGGGAGACCCAGTACTTC.

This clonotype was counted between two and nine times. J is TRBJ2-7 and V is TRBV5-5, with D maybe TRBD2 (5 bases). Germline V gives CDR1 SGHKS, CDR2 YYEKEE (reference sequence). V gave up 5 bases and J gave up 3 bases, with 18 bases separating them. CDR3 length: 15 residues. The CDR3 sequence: CASRAEADGYYEQYF. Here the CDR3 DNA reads TGTGCCAGCAGAGCGGAGGCGGACGGGTACTACGAGCAGTACTTC. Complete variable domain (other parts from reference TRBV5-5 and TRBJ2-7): DAGVTQSPTHLIKTRGQQVTLRCSPISGHKSVSWYQQVLGQGPQFIFQYYEKEERGRGNFPDRFSARQFPNYSSELNVNALLLGDSALYLCASRAEADGYYEQYFGPGTRLTVT.

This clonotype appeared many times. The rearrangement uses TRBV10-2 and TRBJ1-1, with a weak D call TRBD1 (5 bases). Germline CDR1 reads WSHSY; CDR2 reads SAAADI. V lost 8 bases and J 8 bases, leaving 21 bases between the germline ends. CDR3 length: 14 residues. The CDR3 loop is CASLAVGRFGEAFF. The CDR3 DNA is TGCGCCAGCCTAGCTGTGGGGCGGTTTGGGGAAGCTTTCTTT.

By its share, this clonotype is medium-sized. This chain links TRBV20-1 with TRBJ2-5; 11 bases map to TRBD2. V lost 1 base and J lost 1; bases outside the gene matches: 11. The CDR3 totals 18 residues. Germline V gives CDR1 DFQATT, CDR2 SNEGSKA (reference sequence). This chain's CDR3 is CSARVRVAGGIIQETQYF. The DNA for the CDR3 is TGCAGTGCTAGAGTCCGCGTAGCGGGGGGGATAATCCAAGAGACCCAGTACTTC.

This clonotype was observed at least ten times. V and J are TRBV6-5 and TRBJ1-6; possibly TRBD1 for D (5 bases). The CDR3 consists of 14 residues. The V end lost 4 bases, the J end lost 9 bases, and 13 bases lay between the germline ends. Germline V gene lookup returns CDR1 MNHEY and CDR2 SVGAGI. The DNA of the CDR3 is TGTGCCAGCAGTTCAGGGCGAGTGGGTTCACCCCTCCACTTT. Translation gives CASSSGRVGSPLHF.